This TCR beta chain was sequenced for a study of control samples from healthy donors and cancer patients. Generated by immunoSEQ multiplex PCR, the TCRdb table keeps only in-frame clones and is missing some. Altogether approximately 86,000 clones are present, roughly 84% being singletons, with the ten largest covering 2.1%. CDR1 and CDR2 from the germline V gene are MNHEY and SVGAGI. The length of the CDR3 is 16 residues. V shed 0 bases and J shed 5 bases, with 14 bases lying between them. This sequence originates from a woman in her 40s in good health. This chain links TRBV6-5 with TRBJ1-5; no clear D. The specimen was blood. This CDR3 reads CASSYSRSGWDQPQHF. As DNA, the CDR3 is TGTGCCAGCAGTTACTCGCGGAGTGGTTGGGATCAGCCCCAGCATTTT.